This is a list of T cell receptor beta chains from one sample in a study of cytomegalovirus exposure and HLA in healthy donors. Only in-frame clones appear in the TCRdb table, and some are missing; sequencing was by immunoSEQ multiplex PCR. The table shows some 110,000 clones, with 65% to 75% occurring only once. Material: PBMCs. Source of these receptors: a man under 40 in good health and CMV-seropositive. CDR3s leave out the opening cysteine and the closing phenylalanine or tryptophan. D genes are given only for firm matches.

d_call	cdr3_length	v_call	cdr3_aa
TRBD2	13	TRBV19	ASSLERLASNEQF
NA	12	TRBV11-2	ASSLAGTSGEQY
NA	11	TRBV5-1	ASSLEQDYGYT
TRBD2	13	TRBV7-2	ASSGTSGGGDTQY
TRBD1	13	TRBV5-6	ASSIGTGVTGELF
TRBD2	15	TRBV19	ASSVALSSGGSYEQY
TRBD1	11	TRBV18	ASSPPGQGEAF
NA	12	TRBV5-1	ASSLDGLNEKLF
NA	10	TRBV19	ASSLQNSPLH
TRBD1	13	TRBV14	ASSRTGISGNTIY
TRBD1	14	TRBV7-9	ASSPSLGTGNYGYT
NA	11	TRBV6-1	ASRIDRSYEQY
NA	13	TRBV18	ASSPRTGRDTEAF
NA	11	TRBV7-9	ASSLLSGKKQF
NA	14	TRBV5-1	ASSLGYGGADTEAF
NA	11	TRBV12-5	ASASRGNTEAF
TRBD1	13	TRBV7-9	ASSLATGSYNEQF
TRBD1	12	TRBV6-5	ASSLGTGGQGYT
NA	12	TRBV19	ARGLQGSPDEQY
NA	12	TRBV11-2	ASSPGGFSYEQY
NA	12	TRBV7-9	ASSSAGVNTEAF
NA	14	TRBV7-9	SSSLFGDTSSYEQY
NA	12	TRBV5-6	ASSEVLSGETQY
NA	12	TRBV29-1	SVEDAGVATEAF
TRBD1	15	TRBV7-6	ASSLEQGERAYQPQH
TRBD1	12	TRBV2	ASSFGQGDYEQY
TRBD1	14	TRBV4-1	ASSHSGTAAGNTIY
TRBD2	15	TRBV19	ASSLGTSGGLQETQY
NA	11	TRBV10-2	ASSVQVDQPQH
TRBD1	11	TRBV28	ASSLQGAGEQY
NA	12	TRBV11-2	ASSLAGDIETQY
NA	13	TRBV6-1	ASSEGWTANTEAF
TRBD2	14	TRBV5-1	ASSLANSGGTDTQY
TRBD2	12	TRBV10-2	ASGWAGGRNEQF
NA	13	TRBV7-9	ASLSFRTSTDTQY
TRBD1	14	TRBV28	ASSSSGTGGYYGYT
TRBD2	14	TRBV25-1	ASSDLGGVNTGELF
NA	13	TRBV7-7	ASSLGGGSYNEQF
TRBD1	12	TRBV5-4	ASSSTGLDGELF
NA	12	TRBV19	ASSIASQINGYT
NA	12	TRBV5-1	ASSLGEYRYGYT
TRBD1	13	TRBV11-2	ASRPGQGFTGELF
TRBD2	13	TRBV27	ASSFSGGWESEQY
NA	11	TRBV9	ASSVSSGFEQF
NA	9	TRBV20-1	SAPSGTEQF
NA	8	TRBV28	ASADEGYT
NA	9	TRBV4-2	ASSTGNEQF
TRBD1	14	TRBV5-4	ASSDRDRGLGTEAF
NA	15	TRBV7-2	ASSLKGDQGGIYEQY
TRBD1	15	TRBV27	ASSLPPYPGTGAQKY
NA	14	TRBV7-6	ASSLREPRGNTEAF
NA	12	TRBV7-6	ASSPRSAMETQY
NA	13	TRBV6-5	ASSLSSGRNTEAF
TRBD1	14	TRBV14	ASSLYRGPAEDTQY